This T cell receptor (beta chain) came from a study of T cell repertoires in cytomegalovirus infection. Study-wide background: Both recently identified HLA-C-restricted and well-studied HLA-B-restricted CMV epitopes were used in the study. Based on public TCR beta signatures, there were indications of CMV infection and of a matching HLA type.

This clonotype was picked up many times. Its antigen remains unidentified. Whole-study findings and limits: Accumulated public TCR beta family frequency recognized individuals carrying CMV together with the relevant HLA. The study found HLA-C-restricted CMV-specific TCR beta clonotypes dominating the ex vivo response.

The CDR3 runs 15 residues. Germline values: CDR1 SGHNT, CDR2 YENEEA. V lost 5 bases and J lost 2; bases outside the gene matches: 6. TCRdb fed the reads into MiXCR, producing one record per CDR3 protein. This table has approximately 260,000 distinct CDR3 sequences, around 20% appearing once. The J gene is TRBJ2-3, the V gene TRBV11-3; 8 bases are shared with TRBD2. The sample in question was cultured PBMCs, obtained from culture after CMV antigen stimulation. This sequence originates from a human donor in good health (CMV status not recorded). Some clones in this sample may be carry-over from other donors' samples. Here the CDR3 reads CASSQLAALTDTQYF. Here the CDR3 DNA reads TGTGCCAGCAGCCAACTAGCGGCCCTCACAGATACGCAGTATTTT.